A selection of T cell receptor beta chains follows, all from one sample in a study of blood T cell repertoires in COVID-19. Only in-frame clones appear in the TCRdb table, and some are missing; sequencing was by immunoSEQ multiplex PCR. The sample records roughly 260,000 clones, 80% to 95% being singletons. Material for sequencing was peripheral blood. The receptors come from a person under 30 with COVID-19, enrolled during active disease. Both conserved end residues are part of each CDR3. The D gene is left open where the match is weak. Size tells how often a clone was seen (once, few, many) or the class of an expanded clone, and some rows leave it out.

TRBV5-8	-	TRBJ1-4	TRBD1	CASSLGQGSEKLFF	TGTGCCAGCAGCCTAGGACAGGGGAGTGAAAAACTGTTTTTT
TRBV12-3/TRBV12-4	-	TRBJ2-5	TRBD2	CASSGLVETQYF	TGTGCCAGCAGCGGACTAGTTGAGACCCAGTACTTC
TRBV12-3/TRBV12-4	-	TRBJ2-3	-	CASTIFETDTQYF	TGTGCCAGCACCATCTTTGAGACAGATACGCAGTATTTT
TRBV6-5	-	TRBJ1-6	TRBD1	CASTALDRGNSPLHF	TGTGCCAGCACCGCCTTGGACAGGGGTAATTCACCCCTCCACTTT
TRBV7-9	-	TRBJ2-3	TRBD1	CASSSDRGTDTQYF	TGTGCCAGCAGCTCGGACAGGGGAACAGATACGCAGTATTTT
TRBV11-1	few	TRBJ1-6	TRBD1	CASSLYGTGNSPLHF	TGTGCCAGCAGCTTATACGGGACAGGGAATTCACCCCTCCACTTT
TRBV12-3/TRBV12-4	-	TRBJ1-1	-	CASSLGRQGEAFF	TGTGCCAGCAGTTTAGGAAGGCAGGGCGAAGCTTTCTTT
TRBV7-6	-	TRBJ1-4	-	CASSKGWGGDEKLFF	TGTGCCAGCAGCAAGGGGTGGGGAGGGGATGAAAAACTGTTTTTT
TRBV4-2	-	TRBJ2-1	-	CASSRLNNEQFF	TGTGCCAGCAGCCGGCTCAACAATGAGCAGTTCTTC
TRBV28	once	TRBJ1-1	TRBD1	CASSFTRGQGRTEAFF	TGTGCCAGCAGTTTTACTCGGGGACAGGGGAGAACTGAAGCTTTCTTT
TRBV5-1	-	TRBJ2-7	TRBD2	CASSLGASGSGEQYF	TGCGCCAGCAGCTTGGGGGCTAGCGGGAGTGGTGAGCAGTACTTC
TRBV6-5	-	TRBJ1-1	-	CASPEGVFNTEAFF	TGTGCCAGCCCCGAGGGAGTTTTTAACACTGAAGCTTTCTTT
TRBV6-1	-	TRBJ2-1	TRBD2	CASSEGVLREWGEQFF	TGTGCCAGCAGTGAAGGAGTCTTGCGGGAGTGGGGTGAGCAGTTCTTC
TRBV4-2	-	TRBJ1-5	-	CASSQDLGQGGEPQHF	TGTGCCAGCAGCCAAGATTTGGGCCAGGGAGGCGAGCCCCAGCATTTT
TRBV5-5	-	TRBJ1-1	-	CASSLAAGVNTEAFF	TGTGCCAGCAGCTTGGCCGCAGGGGTGAACACTGAAGCTTTCTTT
TRBV5-4	-	TRBJ1-1	-	CASSFRGGRTEAFF	TGTGCCAGCAGCTTTCGGGGGGGGCGCACTGAAGCTTTCTTT
TRBV3-1/TRBV3-2	-	TRBJ2-1	TRBD2	CASSPPGLAWSEQFF	TGTGCCAGCAGCCCCCCCGGACTAGCTTGGAGTGAGCAGTTCTTC
TRBV9	-	TRBJ2-7	TRBD1	CASSVGDSSYEQYF	TGTGCCAGCAGCGTAGGGGACAGCTCCTACGAGCAGTACTTC
TRBV30	few	TRBJ1-1	-	CAWSVRENTEAFF	TGTGCCTGGAGTGTACGGGAGAACACTGAAGCTTTCTTT
TRBV6-5	-	TRBJ1-3	-	CASSYHGQISGNTIYF	TGTGCCAGCAGTTACCATGGACAGATCTCTGGAAACACCATATATTTT
TRBV6-4	-	TRBJ1-2	-	CASSDRSPNYGYTF	TGTGCCAGCAGTGACAGGAGCCCTAACTATGGCTACACCTTC
TRBV7-9	once	TRBJ2-5	TRBD2	CASSLISGREEEETQYF	TGTGCCAGCAGCTTAATTAGCGGGAGGGAGGAGGAAGAGACCCAGTACTTC
TRBV5-6	-	TRBJ1-6	TRBD1	CASSLVGTGHSPLHF	TGTGCCAGCAGCTTGGTGGGGACAGGGCATTCACCCCTCCACTTT
TRBV7-9	once	TRBJ1-4	-	CASSLETGEKLFF	TGTGCCAGCAGCTTAGAAACAGGGGAAAAACTGTTTTTT
TRBV27	-	TRBJ2-7	-	CASRSQGFGNEQYF	TGTGCCAGCAGATCACAGGGTTTTGGGAACGAGCAGTACTTC
TRBV6-4	-	TRBJ2-2	TRBD1	CASRAGGSGELFF	TGTGCCAGCAGGGCAGGGGGCAGCGGGGAGCTGTTTTTT
TRBV19	-	TRBJ1-2	TRBD1	CASRPTPGQGRGYTF	TGTGCCAGTAGGCCGACCCCGGGACAGGGGAGAGGCTACACCTTC